This T cell receptor (beta chain) originates from a study of blood T cell repertoires in COVID-19. In the original analysis: Estimation of nucleated cell counts relied on the amplification of reference gene primers. Assay: immunoSEQ multiplex PCR; the TCRdb copy retains only in-frame clones and omits some. From that table come the V and J calls and clone size; the DNA was used to work out D and trimming. The sample lists 200,000 or so clones; roughly nine tenths were seen once. The CDR3 contains 17 residues. V lost 2 bases, J lost 2 bases, and 19 bases lay in between. CDR1 is GTSNPN, CDR2 SVGIG, per germline (reference sequence).

The source is a woman aged 45-60 years with acute or convalescent COVID-19. The J gene is TRBJ1-5, the V gene TRBV30; maybe TRBD1 (6 bases). The specimen sequenced was peripheral blood. DNA of the CDR3: TGTGCCTGGAGTCCCAAGCCAGGGGCATATGGCAATCAGCCCCAGCATTTT. Translation gives CAWSPKPGAYGNQPQHF.